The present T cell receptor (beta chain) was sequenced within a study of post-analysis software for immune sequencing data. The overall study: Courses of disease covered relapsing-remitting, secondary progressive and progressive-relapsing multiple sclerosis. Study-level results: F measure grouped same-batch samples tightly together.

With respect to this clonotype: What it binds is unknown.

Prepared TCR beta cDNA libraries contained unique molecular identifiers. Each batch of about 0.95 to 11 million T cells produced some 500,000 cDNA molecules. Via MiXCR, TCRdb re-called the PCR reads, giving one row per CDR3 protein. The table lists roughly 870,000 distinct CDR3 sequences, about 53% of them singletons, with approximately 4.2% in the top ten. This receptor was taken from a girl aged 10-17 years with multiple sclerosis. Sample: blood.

CDR3 sequence (DNA): TGTGCCAGCAGTAACCTTAGGACAGCATATAATTCACCCCTCCACTTT. Its protein is CASSNLRTAYNSPLHF. The rearrangement links TRBV6-5 to TRBJ1-6; a weak D match, TRBD1 (6 bases). The CDR3 sequence is 16 residues long. In germline, CDR1 is MNHEY, CDR2 SVGAGI. V was shortened by 5 bases and J by 4 bases, with 15 bases between the two germline ends.